The rows below give T cell receptor beta chains drawn from one sample of a study of CD8+CD57+ T cells in acquired aplastic anemia. TCRdb passed the reads through MiXCR, listing each CDR3 protein once. The sample records about 210,000 distinct CDR3 sequences, over 60% being singletons. The sample taken for sequencing was sorted CD4+, CD8+, or CD8+CD57+ T cells (not recorded which) from PBMCs. The receptors derive from a human donor in good health. CDR3s include the opening cysteine and the closing phenylalanine or tryptophan. D genes are given only for firm matches. Only part of the rows carry a size: once, few, many, or a class if the clone is expanded.

V	J	size	D	DNA	CDR3
TRBV7-9	TRBJ1-2	many	TRBD1	TGTGCCAGCAGTTTGGGACAGCCCTATGGCTACACCTTC	CASSLGQPYGYTF
TRBV6-1	TRBJ2-2	NA	NA	TGTGCCAGCAGCCCCCAGGGGGCGGGGGGGCCTGGCGGGGAGCTGTTTTTT	CASSPQGAGGPGGELFF
TRBV5-4	TRBJ1-4	NA	NA	TGTGCCAGCAGCTTGGATGTGGTGAATGAAAAACTGTTTTTT	CASSLDVVNEKLFF
TRBV10-1	TRBJ1-3	NA	NA	TGCGCCAGCAGTGAGTCAATGGCGTCTGGAAACACCATATATTTT	CASSESMASGNTIYF
TRBV19	TRBJ2-7	NA	NA	TGTGCCAGTAGCGGGACACCGTACGAGCAGTACTTC	CASSGTPYEQYF
TRBV7-6	TRBJ2-1	NA	TRBD1	TGTGCCAGCAGCTTACAGATACAGGGGTCCTCGGTAAATTCCTACAATGAGCAGTTCTTC	CASSLQIQGSSVNSYNEQFF
TRBV7-9	TRBJ1-2	NA	NA	TGTGCCAGCAGCCCTAGCACAGGGAACCGCTACACCTTC	CASSPSTGNRYTF
TRBV29-1	TRBJ2-7	NA	NA	TGCAGCATCTCACCAGGGGGGGCCTACGAGCAGTACTTC	CSISPGGAYEQYF
TRBV27	TRBJ2-7	NA	NA	TGTGCCAGCGCTGCCGGGATTGGGACCTACGAGCAGTACTTC	CASAAGIGTYEQYF
TRBV5-1	TRBJ2-5	NA	NA	TGCGCCAGCACCATGGGGCAAGAGACCCAGTACTTC	CASTMGQETQYF
TRBV15	TRBJ2-2	many	TRBD2	TGTGCCACCAGCAGACCTGCGGGGGGCCACACCGGGGAGCTGTTTTTT	CATSRPAGGHTGELFF
TRBV4-3	TRBJ2-3	NA	TRBD1	TGCGCCAGCAGCCCCATTGGGCAGGGACAGAGCACAGATACGCAGTATTTT	CASSPIGQGQSTDTQYF
TRBV10-2	TRBJ2-2	NA	NA	TGCGCCAGCAGTGAGACAAGAGGATCCGGGGAGCTGTTTTTT	CASSETRGSGELFF
TRBV29-1	TRBJ1-5	NA	NA	TGCAGCCCGGGGGGTGTTAGGGGAAGCAATCAGCCCCAGCATTTT	CSPGGVRGSNQPQHF
TRBV20-1	TRBJ2-5	NA	NA	TGCAGTGTCAGGGGTGGGTCCGGGATTTCATTC	CSVRGGSGISF
TRBV7-9	TRBJ1-2	NA	NA	TGTGCCAGCACCGTAGATGGGAGCTATGGCTACACCTTC	CASTVDGSYGYTF
TRBV9	TRBJ2-3	NA	NA	TGTGCCAGCAGCGTAGTATTAACAGATACGCAGTATTTT	CASSVVLTDTQYF
TRBV2	TRBJ2-7	NA	NA	TGTGCCAGCAGTGTGTTGGGGGCAGGATCACACGAGCAGTACTTC	CASSVLGAGSHEQYF
TRBV5-6	TRBJ2-1	many	TRBD1	TGTGCCAGCAGCTTGGGGAAGACAGGGTTGAATGAGCAGTTCTTC	CASSLGKTGLNEQFF
TRBV7-3	TRBJ2-5	once	TRBD2	TGTGCCAGCAGCTTGTCTAGCGGGGGGACAGAGACCCAGTACTTC	CASSLSSGGTETQYF
TRBV14	TRBJ1-1	NA	NA	TGTGCCAGCAGCCAAAATGACCGAATGACGAACGGGGCTTTCTTT	CASSQNDRMTNGAFF
TRBV20-1	TRBJ1-1	NA	NA	TGCAGTGCCAGACAGGCGGCGGTGAACACTGAAGCTTTCTTT	CSARQAAVNTEAFF
TRBV9	TRBJ1-5	NA	NA	NA	CASSLDTNGEDPVLRARHF
TRBV6-4	TRBJ2-6	many	NA	TGTGCCAGCAGTGTAGGAGACTCTGGGGCCAACGTCCTGACTTTC	CASSVGDSGANVLTF
TRBV6-9	TRBJ2-7	NA	NA	TGTGCCAGCAGTGAAGGGGGGAGTGGCCCCTACGAGCAGTACTTC	CASSEGGSGPYEQYF
TRBV20-1	TRBJ2-1	once	NA	TGCAGTGCCCGGACGGAATGGGGGCGCAATGAGCAGTTCTTC	CSARTEWGRNEQFF
TRBV10-3	TRBJ2-5	once	NA	TGTGCCATCAGTGATATGCAGACCCAGTACTTC	CAISDMQTQYF
TRBV19	TRBJ1-5	NA	NA	TGTGCCAGTAGTTCTACCGCCTGGGGAAGGGGACAGCCCCAGCATTTT	CASSSTAWGRGQPQHF
TRBV4-1	TRBJ2-1	many	NA	TGCGCCAGCAGCCCCCGACAGGTTAGTGAGCAGTTCTTC	CASSPRQVSEQFF